This T cell receptor (beta chain) was captured by sequencing in a study of cytomegalovirus exposure and HLA in healthy donors. Primers included in the PCR were 60 Vbeta and 13 Jbeta primers. Some clones are missing from TCRdb's copy, which holds only in-frame ones; the method was immunoSEQ multiplex PCR. This table has 150,000 to 200,000 clones, roughly four fifths appearing once. The CDR3 is 14 residues long. V lost 9 bases to trimming and J lost 6 bases; unmatched junction nucleotides: 7. The germline V gene has CDR1 SGHTA and CDR2 FQGNSA. The sequence came from a man aged 18 to 29 in good health and CMV-seronegative. The J gene is TRBJ2-1, the V gene TRBV7-2, with 11 bases that match TRBD2. Sample: PBMCs. CDR3 coding DNA: TGTGCCAGTCTAGCGGGGGGTGTCTTCAATGAGCAGTTCTTC. Protein sequence: CASLAGGVFNEQFF.